Below are 14 T cell receptor beta chains sequenced from a single sample in a study of monozygotic twins with inflammatory bowel disease. From the 5' RACE reads, TCRdb lists one entry per CDR3 protein and no DNA. The sample totals approximately 330,000 distinct CDR3 sequences. The specimen sequenced was blood. Source of these receptors: a human donor with ulcerative colitis or Crohn's disease, or a healthy co-twin of an affected twin (not recorded which).

This chain links TRBV29-1 with TRBJ2-6. Germline loops: CDR1 SQVTM, CDR2 ANQGSEA. The CDR3 sequence is 13 residues long. CDR3 protein: CSVAQSGANVLTF.

The chain recombines TRBV20-1 with TRBJ1-1; TCRdb's D gene call, TRBD1, goes unchecked for lack of DNA. Germline assignment: CDR1 DFQATT and CDR2 SNEGSKA (reference sequence). The CDR3 runs to 14 residues. The CDR3 here is CSARDGRGGTEAFF.

The V call is TRBV7-2, the J call TRBJ1-5. Germline loops: CDR1 SGHTA, CDR2 FQGNSA. The CDR3 has 14 amino acids. CDR3 residues: CASSIGRGNQPQHF.

The chain carries TRBV6-5 and TRBJ2-1; TCRdb returns TRBD1, unconfirmable since there is no DNA. This CDR3 spans 17 amino acids. Germline assignment: CDR1 MNHEY and CDR2 SVGAGI. CDR3 residues: CASSYSASGTGTNEQFF.

V gene TRBV20-1 combines with J gene TRBJ2-1; lacking DNA, the TRBD2 call made by TCRdb goes unchecked. Germline lookup yields CDR1 DFQATT and CDR2 SNEGSKA (reference sequence). The CDR3 sequence is 14 residues long. CDR3 loop: CSASSGRDLLEQFF.

The rearrangement uses TRBV6-2 or TRBV6-3 and TRBJ2-2; the D gene TCRdb calls, TRBD2, cannot be checked with no DNA. Germline V gives CDR1 MNHEY, CDR2 SVGEGT. The CDR3 is 15 amino acids. This chain's CDR3 is CASRRTSGVTGELFF.

This chain links TRBV10-3 with TRBJ2-3; TCRdb returns TRBD1, unconfirmable since there is no DNA. The CDR3 sequence is 16 residues long. Germline V gene sequence: CDR1 ENHRY, CDR2 SYGVKD. CDR3 protein: CATSEQEGFFTDTQYF.

The chain joins TRBV28 to TRBJ1-2; TCRdb gives TRBD1 as the D gene, but with no DNA this cannot be confirmed. The CDR3 extends over 14 amino acids. Germline V gives CDR1 MDHEN, CDR2 SYDVKM. The CDR3 region is CASSRPGSRRGYTF.

The chain employs TRBV4-3 and TRBJ2-1; TCRdb reports TRBD2, a call that lacks DNA to check it against. CDR1 and CDR2 (germline): LGHNA, YSLEER. The CDR3 sequence is 16 residues long. The CDR3 protein is CASSPLASGGFYEQFF.

The rearrangement uses TRBV7-2 and TRBJ2-1; checking the TCRdb D call of TRBD1 is not possible without DNA. CDR1 and CDR2 from the germline V gene are SGHTA and FQGNSA. The CDR3 loop spans 16 amino acids. CDR3 residues: CASSPQSGAGYNEQFF. Variable domain in full (rest from reference TRBV7-2 and TRBJ2-1): GAGVSQSPSNKVTEKGKDVELRCDPISGHTALYWYRQSLGQGLEFLIYFQGNSAPDKSGLPSDRFSAERTGGSVSTLTIQRTQQEDSAVYLCASSPQSGAGYNEQFFGPGTRLTVL.

This chain connects TRBV5-1 to TRBJ2-7; TCRdb gives TRBD1 as the D gene, but with no DNA this cannot be confirmed. The CDR3 consists of 17 residues. CDR1 and CDR2 from the germline V gene are SGHRS and YFSETQ. The CDR3 spells CASSPMEGGGLAYEQYF.

The V gene is TRBV7-9, the J gene TRBJ1-2. CDR3 length: 13 amino acids. From germline, CDR1 is SEHNR and CDR2 FQNEAQ (reference sequence). CDR3 loop: CASSNQGGDGYTF. Full variable domain (outside the CDR3, taken from reference TRBV7-9 and TRBJ1-2): DTGVSQNPRHKITKRGQNVTFRCDPISEHNRLYWYRQTLGQGPEFLTYFQNEAQLEKSRLLSDRFSAERPKGSFSTLEIQRTEQGDSAMYLCASSNQGGDGYTFGSGTRLTVV.

The V and J genes are TRBV7-2 and TRBJ2-3; TCRdb gives TRBD1 as the D gene, but with no DNA this cannot be confirmed. Germline V lookup: CDR1 SGHTA, CDR2 FQGNSA. The CDR3 totals 15 residues. The CDR3 loop reads CASSSRTGRQDTQYF.

The chain carries TRBV4-1 and TRBJ2-5; TCRdb returns TRBD2, unconfirmable since there is no DNA. Germline loops: CDR1 MGHRA, CDR2 YSYEKL. The CDR3 consists of 14 residues. This CDR3 reads CASSPGTYQETQYF.